This is a list of T cell receptor beta chains from one sample in a study of CD8 T cells in ankylosing spondylitis. TCRdb redid the calling of the 5' RACE reads with MiXCR, one entry per CDR3 protein. The table lists 220,000 or so distinct CDR3 sequences, around 19% of them singletons. The sample was blood, either unsorted or a sorted T cell fraction (not recorded which). These receptors all stem from a male donor with ankylosing spondylitis. Both conserved end residues are part of each CDR3. The order of the fields is clone size, V gene, J gene, D gene, CDR3 protein, CDR3 DNA. A D gene is named only where the DNA matches it firmly. Where a row states a size, it is once, few, many or the class of an expanded clone; other rows omit it.

>NA|TRBV2|TRBJ2-7|TRBD1
CASSDGTGVLKEQYF
TGTGCCAGCAGTGACGGGACAGGTGTGTTAAAAGAGCAGTACTTC
>NA|TRBV7-3|TRBJ2-2|NA
CASSFPGQEELFF
TGTGCCAGCAGCTTCCCTGGCCAGGAGGAGCTGTTTTTT
>NA|TRBV5-6|TRBJ1-1|TRBD1
CASSQGQGVYTEAFF
TGTGCCAGCAGCCAGGGACAGGGGGTATACACTGAAGCTTTCTTT
>NA|TRBV4-1|TRBJ2-5|NA
CASSQVYRGGQETQYF
TGCGCCAGCAGCCAAGTTTACAGGGGGGGGCAAGAGACCCAGTACTTC
>few|TRBV7-9|TRBJ1-2|NA
CASSLGPSGIYGYTF
TGTGCCAGCAGCTTAGGGCCCAGCGGGATTTATGGCTACACCTTC
>once|TRBV7-9|TRBJ2-7|NA
CASSLVLAGSYEQYF
TGTGCCAGCAGCTTAGTGTTGGCGGGATCCTACGAGCAGTACTTC
>NA|TRBV7-6|TRBJ2-7|NA
CASSAGQRYEQYF
TGTGCCAGCAGCGCGGGACAGCGCTACGAGCAGTACTTC
>NA|TRBV5-6|TRBJ2-1|NA
CASSLASGGARYNEQFF
TGTGCCAGCAGCTTGGCGAGTGGGGGGGCCAGGTACAATGAGCAGTTCTTC
>once|TRBV6-2/TRBV6-3|TRBJ2-7|TRBD2
CASSYDLASGRYEQYF
TGTGCCAGCAGCTATGACTTGGCCAGCGGGAGGTACGAGCAGTACTTC
>NA|TRBV12-3/TRBV12-4|TRBJ2-5|TRBD2
CASVGTSGSVETQYF
TGTGCCAGCGTAGGGACTAGCGGGAGCGTAGAGACCCAGTACTTC
>few|TRBV5-1|TRBJ2-6|NA
CASSLYRDSGKEPGANVLTF
TGCGCCAGCAGCTTGTACCGGGACAGCGGGAAAGAGCCTGGGGCCAACGTCCTGACTTTC
>few|TRBV15|TRBJ2-7|NA
CATSTDHYEQYF
TGTGCCACCAGCACTGACCACTACGAGCAGTACTTC
>once|TRBV12-3/TRBV12-4|TRBJ2-5|TRBD1
CASSQWTGETQYF
TGTGCCAGCAGCCAATGGACAGGAGAGACCCAGTACTTC
>few|TRBV21-1|TRBJ2-5|NA
CASSKRTTETQYF
TGTGCCAGCAGCAAAAGGACAACAGAGACCCAGTACTTC
>few|TRBV27|TRBJ2-7|NA
CASSPNERVSYEQYF
TGTGCCAGCAGTCCGAATGAGCGGGTTAGCTACGAGCAGTACTTC
>NA|TRBV11-1|TRBJ2-1|TRBD2
CASSFPSISGSKGNEQFF
TGTGCCAGCAGCTTTCCATCTATAAGCGGGAGCAAGGGCAATGAGCAGTTCTTC
>NA|TRBV19|TRBJ2-7|NA
CASSMRETNYEQYF
TGTGCCAGTAGTATGAGGGAGACAAACTACGAGCAGTACTTC
>NA|TRBV15|TRBJ1-2|NA
CATSRDGPPVRGYTF
TGTGCCACCAGCAGAGATGGGCCGCCCGTCCGGGGCTACACCTTC
>NA|TRBV7-9|TRBJ1-1|TRBD1
CASSRPGQGAFEAFF
TGTGCCAGCAGCCGACCGGGACAGGGGGCATTTGAAGCTTTCTTT
>NA|TRBV29-1|TRBJ1-1|NA
CSVLERGTEAFF
TGCAGCGTCCTGGAGCGTGGCACTGAAGCTTTCTTT
>NA|TRBV27|TRBJ1-2|TRBD1
CASSGDRGLDGYTF
TGTGCCAGCAGTGGGGACAGGGGGCTTGATGGCTACACCTTC
>NA|TRBV7-9|TRBJ2-1|TRBD2
CASSFSEGRGVEQFF
TGTGCCAGCAGCTTTTCGGAGGGCCGGGGGGTTGAGCAGTTCTTC
>NA|TRBV20-1|TRBJ2-7|NA
CSARDSGGLTVDYEQYF
TGCAGTGCTAGAGATTCGGGGGGCCTAACGGTAGATTACGAGCAGTACTTC
>few|TRBV5-5|TRBJ2-4|TRBD1
CASSLVRTGDKNIQYF
TGTGCCAGCAGCTTGGTCCGGACAGGGGACAAAAACATTCAGTACTTC
>many|TRBV20-1|TRBJ2-5|TRBD2
CSAGTSGKETQYF
TGCAGTGCTGGGACTAGCGGGAAAGAGACCCAGTACTTC
>many|TRBV29-1|TRBJ1-2|NA
CSVELGTLYGYTF
TGCAGCGTTGAGTTGGGGACACTCTATGGCTACACCTTC
>few|TRBV27|TRBJ2-2|NA
CASSLPGTGELFF
TGTGCCAGCAGTTTACCGGGGACCGGGGAGCTGTTTTTT
>few|TRBV13|TRBJ2-1|TRBD2
CASSYSSGRYREQFF
TGTGCCAGCAGCTACTCTAGCGGGAGGTATCGGGAGCAGTTCTTC
>many|TRBV28|TRBJ2-2|NA
CASSPAGGGELFF
TGTGCCAGCAGTCCCGCAGGTGGCGGGGAGCTGTTTTTT
>many|TRBV7-2|TRBJ2-3|NA
CASSPTSSSTDTQYF
TGTGCCAGCAGTCCTACTAGCAGTAGCACAGATACGCAGTATTTT
>few|TRBV30|TRBJ2-7|NA
CAWSGSRQGGAYEQYF
TGTGCCTGGAGTGGATCGAGACAGGGAGGGGCCTACGAGCAGTACTTC
>NA|TRBV2|TRBJ2-1|NA
CASSDPTNEQFF
TGTGCCAGCAGTGACCCTACCAATGAGCAGTTCTTC
>few|TRBV3-1|TRBJ1-2|TRBD1
CASSLGGAVGYTF
TGTGCCAGCAGCCTAGGGGGCGCGGTGGGCTACACCTTC
>few|TRBV30|TRBJ2-1|TRBD2
CACATGTSGPNEQFF
TGTGCCTGCGCCACAGGGACTAGCGGCCCCAATGAGCAGTTCTTC
>NA|TRBV28|TRBJ2-2|NA
CASSFRGLRTGELFF
TGTGCCAGCAGTTTTAGGGGGTTAAGGACCGGGGAGCTGTTTTTT
>NA|TRBV12-3/TRBV12-4|TRBJ2-1|TRBD2
CASRPSGGDLRFEQFF
TGTGCCAGCAGACCTAGCGGGGGAGACCTCCGTTTTGAGCAGTTCTTC
>few|TRBV7-6|TRBJ2-7|NA
CASSLGQASYEQYF
TGTGCCAGCAGCTTAGGACAGGCCTCCTACGAGCAGTACTTC
>few|TRBV7-2|TRBJ2-5|TRBD2
CASSSGLFRETQYF
TGTGCCAGCAGCTCGGGACTATTTCGGGAGACCCAGTACTTC
>NA|TRBV2|TRBJ1-5|NA
CASSRIRGWGYSNQPQHF
TGTGCCAGCAGCAGGATTAGAGGATGGGGCTATAGCAATCAGCCCCAGCATTTT
>NA|TRBV7-8|TRBJ1-4|NA
CASSLGSGGKDNEKLFF
TGTGCCAGCAGCTTAGGTTCGGGGGGCAAAGATAATGAAAAACTGTTTTTT
>few|TRBV3-1|TRBJ1-4|NA
CASSPKPYSSNEKLFF
TGTGCCAGCAGCCCGAAACCATACAGTTCTAATGAAAAACTGTTTTTT
>many|TRBV7-9|TRBJ2-3|NA
CASSYSGPLDTQYF
TGTGCCAGCAGCTATAGCGGCCCGCTAGATACGCAGTATTTT
>NA|TRBV7-2|TRBJ1-4|NA
CASSLAASTNEKLFF
TGTGCCAGCAGCCTCGCGGCCTCAACTAATGAAAAACTGTTTTTT
>few|TRBV20-1|TRBJ2-2|NA
CSVWRENTGELFF
TGCAGTGTCTGGAGAGAGAACACCGGGGAGCTGTTTTTT
>few|TRBV4-3|TRBJ2-7|NA
CASSQDQSGSYEQYF
TGCGCCAGCAGCCAAGATCAGTCTGGATCCTACGAGCAGTACTTC
>NA|TRBV12-3/TRBV12-4|TRBJ2-3|TRBD2
CASSATSGAPTDTQYF
TGTGCCAGCAGTGCGACTAGCGGAGCACCCACAGATACGCAGTATTTT
>once|TRBV7-9|TRBJ1-1|NA
CASSLRVRQMNTEAFF
TGTGCCAGCAGCTTACGCGTCAGACAAATGAACACTGAAGCTTTCTTT
>NA|TRBV7-6|TRBJ2-2|NA
CASRAGDLGGELFF
TGTGCCAGCAGGGCAGGAGACTTGGGCGGGGAGCTGTTTTTT
>few|TRBV20-1|TRBJ2-7|NA
CSARPRTRSSYEQYF
TGCAGTGCTCGCCCCCGGACGAGGAGCTCCTACGAGCAGTACTTC
>many|TRBV29-1|TRBJ2-2|NA
CSVEGLTGELFF
TGCAGCGTTGAGGGTCTCACCGGGGAGCTGTTTTTT
>once|TRBV6-1|TRBJ1-2|NA
CASTSGRTNYGYTF
TGTGCCAGCACCAGCGGACGGACTAACTATGGCTACACCTTC